This T cell receptor (beta chain) derives from a study of siplizumab effects on memory and regulatory T cells. The CDR3 contains 15 residues. Germline lookup yields CDR1 SGHRS and CDR2 YFSETQ. J gave up 2 bases and V 4 bases, and 3 bases lay outside the gene matches. Findings and limits, study-wide: Naive T cells were seemingly more diverse than memory cells, and major contributions to the alloresponse seemed to be made by them.

TCRdb's copy holds only in-frame clones and misses some; the assay was immunoSEQ multiplex PCR. Here the sample spans roughly 62,000 clones, 65% to 80% being singletons. This clone has more than one count but fewer than ten. Its antigen is undetermined. This receptor was identified in a human donor in good health. Material: memory CD4+ T cells sorted from blood. This chain joins TRBV5-1 and TRBJ2-5, with 12 positions matching TRBD2. CDR3 protein: CASSTGLAGQETQYF. The CDR3 coding sequence is TGCGCCAGCAGCACCGGACTAGCGGGGCAAGAGACCCAGTACTTC.